The source of this T cell receptor beta chain is a study of blood T cell repertoires in COVID-19. Clones were sequenced by immunoSEQ multiplex PCR, and TCRdb holds only the in-frame ones, with some missing. Of over 25,000 clones listed, roughly 85% were seen once; the top ten hold more than 6.5%. The sample holds one count of this clone. Sequenced: peripheral blood. The TCR was taken from a man aged 55 to 70 with active COVID-19.

The CDR3 coding sequence is TGTGCCAGCTCACCAGCGGCCACGCGGGGCACCGGGGAGCTGTTTTTT. It encodes CASSPAATRGTGELFF. The V call is TRBV18, the J call TRBJ2-2, with D maybe TRBD2 (6 bases). Germline-derived CDR1 and CDR2 are KGHSH and LQKENI. Trimming pared 2 bases from V and 4 bases from J, leaving 14 bases between. The CDR3 has 16 residues.